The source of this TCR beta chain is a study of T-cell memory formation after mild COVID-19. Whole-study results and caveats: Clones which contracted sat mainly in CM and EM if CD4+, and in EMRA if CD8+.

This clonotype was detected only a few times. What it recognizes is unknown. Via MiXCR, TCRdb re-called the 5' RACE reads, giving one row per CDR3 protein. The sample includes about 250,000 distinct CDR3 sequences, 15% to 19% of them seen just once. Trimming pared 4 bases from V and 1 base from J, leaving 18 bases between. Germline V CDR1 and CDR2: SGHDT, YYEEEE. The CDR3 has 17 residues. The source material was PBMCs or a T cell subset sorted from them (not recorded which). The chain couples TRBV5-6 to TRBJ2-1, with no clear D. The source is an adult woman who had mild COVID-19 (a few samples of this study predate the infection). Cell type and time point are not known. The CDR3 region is CASSPPGSRPSYNEQFF. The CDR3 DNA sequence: TGTGCCAGCAGCCCTCCGGGTAGCCGCCCATCCTACAATGAGCAGTTCTTC.